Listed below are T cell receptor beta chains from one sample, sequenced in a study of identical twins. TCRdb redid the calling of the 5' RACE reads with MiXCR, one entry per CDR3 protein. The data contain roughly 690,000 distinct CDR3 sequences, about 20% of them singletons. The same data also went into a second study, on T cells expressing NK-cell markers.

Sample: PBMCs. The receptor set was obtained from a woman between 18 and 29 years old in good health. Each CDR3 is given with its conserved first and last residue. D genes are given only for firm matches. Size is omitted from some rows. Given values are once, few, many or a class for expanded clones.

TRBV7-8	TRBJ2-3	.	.	CASSSPRDSDTQYF	TGTGCCAGCAGCTCCCCCAGGGACTCAGATACGCAGTATTTT
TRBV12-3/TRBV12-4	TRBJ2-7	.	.	CASSFPGTDDYEQYF	TGTGCCAGCAGTTTCCCCGGGACTGACGACTACGAGCAGTACTTC
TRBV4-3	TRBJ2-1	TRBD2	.	CASSPLGGGRVGDEQFF	TGCGCCAGCAGCCCCCTCGGAGGCGGGAGGGTAGGGGATGAGCAGTTCTTC
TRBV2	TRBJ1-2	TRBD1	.	CASEGQGPLSYTF	TGTGCCAGCGAGGGACAGGGGCCACTTAGCTACACCTTC
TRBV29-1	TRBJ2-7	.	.	CSVLGTTLLSDYEQYF	TGCAGCGTTTTAGGGACAACCCTCCTAAGTGACTACGAGCAGTACTTC
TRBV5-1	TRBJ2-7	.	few	CASSLASLGSPHEQYF	TGCGCCAGCAGCTTGGCATCCCTTGGTTCTCCCCACGAGCAGTACTTC
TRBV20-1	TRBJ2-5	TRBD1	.	CSARGDRGQYF	TGCAGTGCTAGAGGGGACAGGGGCCAGTACTTC
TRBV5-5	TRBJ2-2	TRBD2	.	CASSLATARGGSDTGELFF	TGTGCCAGCAGCTTGGCCACGGCCCGGGGCGGGAGCGACACCGGGGAGCTGTTTTTT
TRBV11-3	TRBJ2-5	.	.	CASSLSSGTEETQYF	TGTGCCAGCAGCTTATCTTCCGGGACGGAGGAGACCCAGTACTTC
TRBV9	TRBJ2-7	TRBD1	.	CASSVAGTGMEQYF	TGTGCCAGCAGCGTAGCCGGGACAGGGATGGAGCAGTACTTC
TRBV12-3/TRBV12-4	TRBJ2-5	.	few	CASSKGRPGRQTQYF	TGTGCCAGCAGCAAGGGACGGCCGGGACGGCAGACCCAGTACTTC
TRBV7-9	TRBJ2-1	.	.	CARSAAPYNEQFF	TGTGCCAGGTCGGCGGCACCCTACAATGAGCAGTTCTTC
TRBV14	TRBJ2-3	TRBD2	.	CASSPSGSTQYF	TGTGCCAGCAGTCCAAGCGGGAGCACGCAGTATTTT
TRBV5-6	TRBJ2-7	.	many	CASSFTIYEQYF	TGTGCCAGCAGCTTTACTATTTACGAGCAGTACTTC
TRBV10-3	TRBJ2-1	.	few	CAISAGGDLDEQFF	TGTGCCATCAGTGCGGGGGGCGACCTCGATGAGCAGTTCTTC
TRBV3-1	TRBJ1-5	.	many	CASSETMNQPQHF	TGTGCCAGCAGCGAGACAATGAATCAGCCCCAGCATTTT
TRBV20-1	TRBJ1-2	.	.	CSARDLTGGPYGYTF	TGCAGTGCTAGAGATCTAACCGGGGGTCCCTATGGCTACACCTTC
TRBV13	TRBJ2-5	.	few	CASSSSREGKTQYF	TGTGCCAGCAGCTCATCCAGGGAAGGGAAGACCCAGTACTTC
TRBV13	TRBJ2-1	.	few	CASSSWGKTYNEQFF	TGTGCCAGCAGCTCTTGGGGGAAAACTTACAATGAGCAGTTCTTC
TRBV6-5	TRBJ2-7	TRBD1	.	CASSYSSQGYEQYF	TGTGCCAGCAGTTACTCTTCACAGGGGTACGAGCAGTACTTC
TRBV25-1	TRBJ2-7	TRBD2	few	CAAGGGLAGVPYEQYF	TGTGCCGCAGGGGGGGGACTAGCGGGAGTCCCGTACGAGCAGTACTTC
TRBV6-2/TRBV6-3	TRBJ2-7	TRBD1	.	CASTSLGTGDLYEQYF	TGTGCCAGCACCTCCCTCGGGACAGGGGACCTCTACGAGCAGTACTTC
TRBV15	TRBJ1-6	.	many	CATSRDRGSSPLHF	TGTGCCACCAGCAGAGATCGGGGGAGCTCACCCCTCCACTTT
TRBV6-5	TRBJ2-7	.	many	CASSYGENYEQYF	TGTGCCAGCAGTTACGGGGAGAACTACGAGCAGTACTTC
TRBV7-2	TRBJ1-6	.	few	CASSVLRGSPLHF	TGTGCCAGCAGCGTTCTTCGGGGGTCACCCCTCCACTTT
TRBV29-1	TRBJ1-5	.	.	CSVGEGNQPQHF	TGCAGCGTTGGAGAGGGGAATCAGCCCCAGCATTTT
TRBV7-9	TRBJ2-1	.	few	CASSLRGVRTDNEQFF	TGTGCCAGCAGCTTAAGAGGGGTAAGGACGGACAATGAGCAGTTCTTC